This record concerns one T cell receptor (beta chain) sequence. RNA transcripts served as the template for amplifying TCR beta CDR3 regions. Using the HTBI primer set, a first-round RT-PCR was run on the TCR CDR3. TCRdb analysed the multiplex PCR reads with MiXCR anew, one entry per CDR3 protein. This sample carries 350,000 or so distinct CDR3 sequences, roughly 18% of them seen once, and the ten largest clones take around 15%. These data belong to a study of T cells in Graves' hyperthyroidism and ophthalmopathy. From germline, CDR1 is SGHVS and CDR2 FNYEAQ. Trimming removed 5 bases at V and 6 bases at J, with 11 bases between. This CDR3 has 13 amino acids.

The chain is built from TRBV7-6 and TRBJ2-4, with TRBD1 as a possible D gene (6 bases). The sequencing input was blood. The clonotype originates from a woman in her thirties or forties with Graves' ophthalmopathy. CDR3 protein: CASSKDRGNIQYF. The CDR3 DNA reads TGTGCCAGCAGCAAGGACAGAGGAAACATTCAGTACTTC.